A single sample is the source of the 20 T cell receptor beta chains below, sequenced in a study of blood T cell repertoires in COVID-19 (dated by TCRdb to between 2020 and 2021). The library was built by means of the immunoSEQ multiplex PCR assay. This is the immuneACCESS table as TCRdb keeps it, with only in-frame sequences that have V and J called. A part of the clones is gone; compared with another copy, unresolved V genes explain less than half, and the rest is unexplained. The table for this sample lists about 55,000 clones; 75% to 90% of them were counted only once. About 16% of the sample rests with the top ten. The sequencing input was peripheral blood. The receptor set was obtained from a human donor in a cohort sampled during active COVID-19.

This clone showed up just once. The chain has TRBV5-1 and TRBJ1-4; 7 bases map to TRBD1. The CDR3 spans 15 residues. The ends lost 3 bases at V and 0 bases at J; junction bases unmatched: 2. CDR1 and CDR2 (germline): SGHRS, YFSETQ. The CDR3 loop reads CASSSGGTTNEKLFF. The CDR3 DNA reads as TGCGCCAGCAGCTCAGGGGGGACAACTAATGAAAAACTGTTTTTT.

The chain uses TRBV30 and TRBJ1-2, with TRBD1 matching over 10 bases. Germline loops: CDR1 GTSNPN, CDR2 SVGIG (reference sequence). The ends lost 3 bases at V and 4 bases at J; junction bases unmatched: 11. This CDR3 comprises 16 residues. DNA of the CDR3: TGTGCCTGGAGCGACTTCGGGACAGGGGTAATCTATGGCTACACCTTC. It translates to CAWSDFGTGVIYGYTF.

The J gene is TRBJ2-1, the V gene TRBV6-1; 9 nucleotides align to TRBD2. Losses at the gene ends were 1 base for V and 5 bases for J; bases not matched to a gene: 9. The CDR3 covers 17 residues. Germline loops: CDR1 MNHNS, CDR2 SASEGT. DNA of the CDR3: TGTGCCAGCAGTGAAGGCGGCGGGGGGGTACGTAACAATGAGCAGTTCTTC. It codes for CASSEGGGGVRNNEQFF.

V usage is TRBV14 and J usage is TRBJ1-5; D is unresolved. Germline V gene data show CDR1 as SGHDN and CDR2 as FVKESK. V was pared by 2 bases and J by 6 bases, with 8 bases between. The CDR3 has 13 amino acids. The chain's CDR3 is CASSQSLSQPQHF. Written as DNA, the CDR3 is TGTGCCAGCAGCCAAAGTCTGAGTCAGCCCCAGCATTTT.

This chain links TRBV19 with TRBJ2-2, with TRBD1 identical over 8 bases. This CDR3 has 14 amino acids. J was trimmed by 0 bases and V by 9 bases; bases with no gene match: 3. Germline values: CDR1 LNHDA, CDR2 SQIVND (reference sequence). The CDR3 loop reads CASRDRTNTGELFF. CDR3 sequence (DNA): TGTGCCAGCAGGGACAGGACGAACACCGGGGAGCTGTTTTTT.

The chain recombines TRBV12-3 or TRBV12-4 with TRBJ2-1; the D is unclear. The CDR3 length is 13 residues. V was clipped by 6 bases and J by 8 bases, with 14 bases between them. CDR3 nucleotide sequence: TGTGCCAGCAGCCGAAACCGTTGGCATGAGCAGTTCTTC. Translated, it gives CASSRNRWHEQFF.

J is TRBJ1-4 and V is TRBV30; the match to TRBD1 covers 8 bases. Losses at the gene ends were 7 bases for V and 3 bases for J; bases not matched to a gene: 4. Germline CDR1 reads GTSNPN; CDR2 reads SVGIG (reference sequence). This CDR3 contains 13 residues. The CDR3 coding sequence is TGTGCCTTGCAGGGGGCGGCTAATGAAAAACTGTTTTTT. Protein: CALQGAANEKLFF. The full variable domain, with the rest looked up from reference TRBV30 and TRBJ1-4, is SQTIHQWPATLVQPVGSPLSLECTVEGTSNPNLYWYRQAAGRGLQLLFYSVGIGQISSEVPQNLSASRPQDRQFILSSKKLLLSDSGFYLCALQGAANEKLFFGSGTQLSVL.

The chain carries TRBV2 and TRBJ1-2; unclear D gene. This CDR3 has 12 residues. V was clipped by 6 bases and J by 8 bases, with 13 bases between them. Germline assignment: CDR1 SNHLY and CDR2 FYNNEI. Written as DNA, the CDR3 is TGTGCCAGCAGCCCCCGCGGTAGCGGCTACACCTTC. It codes for CASSPRGSGYTF.

This chain uses TRBV6-5 with TRBJ2-7, with 7 bases aligning to TRBD1. The CDR3 runs 11 residues. V was clipped by 8 bases and J by 6 bases; unmatched bases: 4. Germline V gene data show CDR1 as MNHEY and CDR2 as SVGAGI. The CDR3 region is CASAGGGEQYF. In DNA, the CDR3 is TGTGCCAGCGCAGGGGGTGGCGAGCAGTACTTC.

V is TRBV11-2 and J is TRBJ2-5, with D perhaps matching TRBD1 (6 bases). This CDR3 is 12 amino acids long. The V gene lost 5 bases and the J gene lost 5 bases, with 9 bases spanning the gap. Germline values: CDR1 SGHAT, CDR2 FQNNGV. CDR3 amino acids: CASSPGEETQYF. The CDR3 DNA reads TGTGCCAGCAGCCCAGGGGAGGAGACCCAGTACTTC. The full variable domain, with the rest looked up from reference TRBV11-2 and TRBJ2-5, is EAGVAQSPRYKIIEKRQSVAFWCNPISGHATLYWYQQILGQGPKLLIQFQNNGVVDDSQLPKDRFSAERLKGVDSTLKIQPAKLEDSAVYLCASSPGEETQYFGPGTRLLVL.

This chain links TRBV7-2 with TRBJ2-7; TRBD2 might be the D (5 bases). The V gene lost 2 bases and the J gene lost 7 bases, with 15 bases spanning the gap. This CDR3 region has 14 residues. CDR1 is SGHTA and CDR2 is FQGNSA in the germline V gene. The CDR3 spells CASSLPRASGEQYF. CDR3 DNA sequence: TGTGCCAGCAGCTTACCTCGTGCATCGGGGGAGCAGTACTTC.

This clone was observed a single time. The chain employs TRBV5-1 and TRBJ2-1; 15 nucleotides line up with TRBD2. The CDR3 covers 17 residues. V lost 3 bases to trimming and J lost 0 bases; unmatched junction nucleotides: 1. Germline V gene lookup returns CDR1 SGHRS and CDR2 YFSETQ. For the CDR3, the DNA is TGCGCCAGCAGCTGGGGACTAGCGGGAGGCTCCTACAATGAGCAGTTCTTC. Protein: CASSWGLAGGSYNEQFF.

The chain couples TRBV18 to TRBJ2-5, with D possibly TRBD2 on 5 matching bases. Germline V gene lookup returns CDR1 KGHSH and CDR2 LQKENI. The CDR3 is 14 residues long. The V end was cut by 6 bases, the J end by 5 bases, with 16 bases between. The CDR3 bases are TGTGCCAGCTCTCACAGCGAACGGGGTGAGACCCAGTACTTC. Protein sequence: CASSHSERGETQYF.

This chain joins TRBV5-6 and TRBJ1-2; D is perhaps TRBD1 (5 bases). V gave up 2 bases and J gave up 2 bases, with 7 bases separating them. This CDR3 contains 13 residues. Germline CDR1 and CDR2: SGHDT and YYEEEE. The CDR3 loop is CASSLQVNYGYTF. As DNA, the CDR3 is TGTGCCAGCAGCTTACAGGTGAACTATGGCTACACCTTC.

The genes are TRBV2 and TRBJ2-1; D remains unclear. V was pared by 3 bases and J by 4 bases, with 16 bases between. There are 16 residues in the CDR3. Germline CDR1 reads SNHLY; CDR2 reads FYNNEI. The CDR3 DNA reads TGTGCCAGCAGTGACGGCTCTAGTCTCAAATACAATGAGCAGTTCTTC. This sequence encodes CASSDGSSLKYNEQFF.

The chain combines TRBV5-1 with TRBJ2-1, with 12 bases fitting TRBD2. The CDR3 runs 17 residues. V dropped 2 bases and J dropped 4; count of bases not matched to a gene: 7. In germline, CDR1 is SGHRS, CDR2 YFSETQ. The CDR3 bases are TGCGCCAGCAGCTTCACCGGACTAGCGGGATTGTACAATGAGCAGTTCTTC. Translating gives CASSFTGLAGLYNEQFF. The whole variable domain, remainder taken from reference TRBV5-1 and TRBJ2-1, is KAGVTQTPRYLIKTRGQQVTLSCSPISGHRSVSWYQQTPGQGLQFLFEYFSETQRNKGNFPGRFSGRQFSNSRSEMNVSTLELGDSALYLCASSFTGLAGLYNEQFFGPGTRLTVL.

The rearrangement links TRBV3-1 (or the pseudogene TRBV3-2) to TRBJ1-1; tentative D call: TRBD1 (5 bases). The CDR3 runs 12 residues. Germline CDR1 reads LGHDT; CDR2 reads YNNKEL (reference sequence). With 2 bases removed from V and 8 bases from J, the gap between germline ends came to 9 bases. CDR3 sequence reads: CASSQTKGEAFF. The DNA of the CDR3 is TGTGCCAGCAGCCAAACGAAGGGGGAAGCTTTCTTT.

This clone has just a few counts. This rearrangement joins TRBV6-5 to TRBJ2-1; 7 nucleotides align to TRBD2. V trimming: 6 bases; J trimming: 5 bases; junction bases outside the gene matches: 10. Germline V gene data show CDR1 as MNHEY and CDR2 as SVGAGI. CDR3 length: 15 residues. CDR3 protein: CASRLTGLVHNEQFF. CDR3 nucleotide sequence: TGTGCCAGCAGGCTGACCGGACTAGTTCACAATGAGCAGTTCTTC.

This chain joins TRBV5-6 and TRBJ2-1; tentatively, D is TRBD2 (5 bases). Trimming pared 0 bases from V and 4 bases from J, leaving 14 bases between. The CDR3 is made up of 16 amino acids. Germline V gives CDR1 SGHDT, CDR2 YYEEEE. The CDR3 DNA follows: TGTGCCAGCAGCTTGGACGGCGGGTACTCTTACAATGAGCAGTTCTTC. It is translated as CASSLDGGYSYNEQFF.

The chain links TRBV9 to TRBJ2-3, with 9 bases fitting TRBD1. The germline CDR1 and CDR2 sequences are SGDLS and YYNGEE. After removal of 1 base from V and 5 bases from J, the junction contained 5 bases not matched to a gene. This CDR3 is 15 amino acids long. This chain's CDR3 is CASSVRGQGGDTQYF. The CDR3 DNA sequence: TGTGCCAGCAGCGTAAGGGGACAGGGAGGAGATACGCAGTATTTT.